This note documents a single T cell receptor (beta chain) sequence. This clone was counted only a few times. What antigen it recognizes has not been identified. No quality values exist for individual bases; no much larger clone is one base distant. This specimen's time point label, interpreted: after neoadjuvant nivolumab, at surgical resection. The patients had newly diagnosed stage II-IVA oral cavity squamous cell carcinoma and had not received any prior systemic or radiation treatment. The cohort was made up of patients with locally advanced, HPV-negative oral cavity squamous cell carcinoma. Samples came from a longitudinal correlative study of a single-arm phase II trial of neoadjuvant nivolumab in oral cavity squamous cell carcinoma. Genomic DNA-based TCRbeta sequencing was performed on subject-matched pre- and post-treatment PBMCs and tumors from three responders and three non-responders. The Maxwell RSC DNA from Tissue kit was used to isolate genomic DNA from tumor tissue.

The data originate from a study of neoadjuvant anti-PD-1 for oral cavity cancer (dated by TCRdb to the early 2020s). Regarding the complete study: Before undergoing curative-intent surgical resection, most patients got three to four biweekly nivolumab doses at 3 mg/kg. Patients who did not progress were given a fourth nivolumab dose at about day 43 and had definitive surgical resection on days 50-56. Responders were defined as patients with complete response, partial response or stable disease by RECIST 1.1; non-responders were defined as patients with progression. The parent correlative cohort included roughly 13 patients, with an approximately 33% response rate. Points the paper makes about the study in general: Higher pretreatment blood Treg/Th17 ratios correlated with both higher pretreatment blood TCRbeta clonality and lower post-treatment tumor TCRbeta clonality. Only three patients per response group were included in the TCR analyses, and larger cohorts for validation were called for by the authors. Greater tumor shrinkage correlated with larger post-treatment sizes of preexisting intratumoral clones, which suggests that expansion of preexisting clones contributed to response.

For survey sequencing of tumor libraries, mostly roughly 5 ug of input genomic DNA was used, and two replicates were run per sample. The immunoSEQ hsTCRbeta kit was used to prepare TCRbeta libraries according to the manufacturer's instructions. An Illumina NovaSeq 6000 S4 flow cell was used to sequence the final libraries, which had first been combined to 3 nM. In the paper's pipeline: Raw data preprocessing and quality control were performed with the immunoSEQ Analyzer. The analysis was restricted to productive rearrangements, with each unique CDR3 amino acid sequence defining a clonotype. Repertoire clonality was estimated as the Gini-Simpson index, computed with the R package tcR. Student's t test was used to compare Gini indices, while Pearson correlation assessed associations with tumor size change. The table comes from immuneACCESS by way of TCRdb, which keeps in-frame sequences with V and J called. Part of the clones is missing from these tables; in studies checked, under half for an unresolved V gene and the rest for unknown reasons. That table is the source of V, J and clone size, and D and trimming were worked out from the DNA. For this sample the table gives fewer than 25,000 clones, of which less than 50% were detected only once. The ten top clones hold less than 50% of the sample.

The cysteine opens and the phenylalanine closes a CDR3 of 15 amino acids. Just the 45-base CDR3 DNA is kept, in frame starting at base 1. CDR1 SNHLY and CDR2 FYNNEI are derived from the germline V gene. V has 6 bases trimmed and J has 6 bases trimmed; junction bases matching no gene number 13. Sequencing was performed on tumor tissue, taken after nivolumab (anti-PD-1) treatment. The sequence was obtained from a person aged 35-79 years with oral cavity squamous cell carcinoma. The chain couples TRBV2 to TRBJ1-1, with TRBD1 identical over 7 junction bases. This receptor carries the CDR3 CASRKRAGGFAEAFF. In nucleotides, the sequence is TGTGCCAGCAGAAAGCGAGCAGGGGGGTTCGCTGAAGCTTTCTTT.